What follows is one T cell receptor beta chain and its context. Its antigen is undetermined. Profiled with immunoSEQ multiplex PCR; TCRdb holds only in-frame clones, not every one. The data contain approximately 65,000 clones, about 90% of them singletons. This record comes from a study of lymphopenia after photon versus proton radiotherapy. Findings and limits, study-wide: After the lymphocyte nadir, photon-treated repertoires showed oligoclonal expansion, especially of CD8+ Temra cells. Authors raise, but do not show, better survival with proton therapy. Relative stability marked proton patients; photon patients lost diversity and naive cells. In patients who died, overall survival fell as post-nadir TCR diversity dropped more.

This sequence originates from an elderly man with esophageal cancer. Sequences were derived from peripheral blood, sampled from a patient treated with proton-based radiotherapy.

CDR3 DNA: TGTGCCAGCACCCTCGGACAGCCCTACGAGCAGTACTTC. Protein: CASTLGQPYEQYF. The chain couples TRBV2 to TRBJ2-7, with D perhaps matching TRBD1 (6 bases). Per the germline V gene, CDR1 is SNHLY and CDR2 is FYNNEI. The CDR3 contains 13 residues. V dropped 7 bases and J dropped 2 bases, with 12 bases sitting between them.